Listed below are T cell receptor beta chains from one sample, sequenced in a study of response to subunit inactivated influenza vaccine. TCRdb processed the RT-PCR reads anew with MiXCR; each CDR3 protein has one entry. Of roughly 570,000 distinct CDR3 sequences in the sample, around 13% were seen once. The sequenced sample was PBMCs from blood, obtained 11 to 12 days after vaccination. The origin of the receptors is a man over 45 who received an inactivated influenza vaccine. Each CDR3 is given with its conserved first and last residue. D genes are given only for firm matches. The listing skips clone size in some rows; elsewhere it reads once, few, many or a size class.

j_call	v_call	clone_size	d_call	cdr3_nt	cdr3_aa
TRBJ2-3	TRBV10-3	few	TRBD2	TGTGCCACCACCGCCGCGCGGGGGGGATTTGGAGATACGCAGTATTTT	CATTAARGGFGDTQYF
TRBJ2-3	TRBV19	NA	NA	TGTGCCAGTACCGGTAGCGCGGGCTTCACAGATACGCAGTATTTT	CASTGSAGFTDTQYF
TRBJ2-3	TRBV5-1	NA	TRBD1	TGCGCCAGCAGACTTGACAGGGCAGATACGCAGTATTTT	CASRLDRADTQYF
TRBJ2-5	TRBV4-1	few	TRBD2	TGCGCCAGCAGCCGACTAGCGGGCACCCAAGAGACCCAGTACTTC	CASSRLAGTQETQYF
TRBJ1-5	TRBV12-3/TRBV12-4	once	TRBD1	TGTGCCAGCGGGACAGTGAATCAGCCCCAGCATTTT	CASGTVNQPQHF
TRBJ2-4	TRBV7-2	few	NA	TGTGCCAGCAGCTTAAGAAGAAGGAAAAACATTCAGTACTTC	CASSLRRRKNIQYF
TRBJ2-2	TRBV5-6	few	NA	TGTGCCAGCAGCTTTGCTAGCATCACCGGGGAGCTGTTTTTT	CASSFASITGELFF
TRBJ1-1	TRBV20-1	NA	NA	TGCAGTGGTCGGAGCCGGACTGAAGCTTTCTTT	CSGRSRTEAFF
TRBJ1-2	TRBV6-5	NA	NA	TGTGCCAGCACTGGTACAGTGGACTATGGCTACACCTTC	CASTGTVDYGYTF
TRBJ1-2	TRBV7-9	NA	TRBD1	TGTGCCAGCAGCACAGGACAGGGTATAAGCGGCTACACCTTC	CASSTGQGISGYTF
TRBJ1-2	TRBV6-5	NA	NA	TGTGCCAGCAGTTACCCCATTGGAGCTTTCTATAGCTACACCTTC	CASSYPIGAFYSYTF
TRBJ2-7	TRBV29-1	NA	TRBD2	TGCAGCGGAGCCGGGACTAGCGGGGGGAGGGGGACCTACGAGCAGTACTTC	CSGAGTSGGRGTYEQYF
TRBJ2-5	TRBV27	few	NA	TGTGCCAGCAGTTTTGGGCCCAGAGAGACCCAGTACTTC	CASSFGPRETQYF
TRBJ2-3	TRBV11-2	NA	NA	TGTGCCAGCAGCTACACCCTCGGGGGGCTCACAGATGCGCAGTATTTT	CASSYTLGGLTDAQYF
TRBJ2-7	TRBV25-1	once	NA	TGTGCCAGCAGTGGCTTGGAGCAGTACTTC	CASSGLEQYF
TRBJ1-6	TRBV2	NA	NA	TGTGCCAGCAGTGAGTGGGGGACTGATAATTCACCCCTCCACTTT	CASSEWGTDNSPLHF
TRBJ2-7	TRBV24-1	few	NA	TGTGCCACCAGTGATACGGGACCGCCATCCGAGCAGTACTTC	CATSDTGPPSEQYF
TRBJ2-1	TRBV7-2	NA	TRBD2	TGTGCCAGCAGCTTAGGGGGGACTAGCGGCTCCTACAATGAGCAGTTCTTC	CASSLGGTSGSYNEQFF
TRBJ2-3	TRBV20-1	NA	TRBD2	TGCAGTGCTGCGGGGGGGACTGGCACAGATACGCAGTATTTT	CSAAGGTGTDTQYF
TRBJ2-3	TRBV20-1	few	NA	TGCAGTGCTAGAGCTTCAACGGGGACAGATACGCAGTATTTT	CSARASTGTDTQYF
TRBJ2-7	TRBV6-2/TRBV6-3	many	NA	TGTGCCAGCAGCCGACAGGATTACGAGCAGTACTTC	CASSRQDYEQYF
TRBJ2-6	TRBV5-1	few	NA	TGCGCCAGCAGCTTGGGTGATAGGTACTCCGGGGCCAACGTCCTGACTTTC	CASSLGDRYSGANVLTF